The present T cell receptor (beta chain) was sequenced within a study of human T cells and chemical hapten exposure. General study points: Expanded TCRs produced significantly more large CDR3 similarity clusters than controls did. The number of TCRs over 1 in 1000 frequency stayed unchanged after DPC.

Library preparation tagged each individual cDNA molecule with a unique molecular identifier. TCRdb redid the calling of the RACE reads with MiXCR, one entry per CDR3 protein. This sample has roughly 84,000 distinct CDR3 sequences; 9.5% to 14% occur once, and the top ten carry about 3.5%. This clonotype was seen a handful of times. As yet, its antigen is unknown. Trimming pared 4 bases from V and 7 bases from J, leaving 17 bases between. The germline V gene encodes CDR1 SGHTA and CDR2 FQGNSA. The CDR3 length is 16 residues. As for time point: patch test 3, about 24 weeks after DPC sensitization. The sample's treatment: therapeutic diphenylcyclopropenone sensitization with weekly scalp DPC. Non-pregnant alopecia patients aged 18 to 70, suitable for DPC therapy.

This TCR derives from a woman in her forties or fifties with alopecia areata. Some clones in this sample may be carry-over from other donors' samples. Sequences were derived from whole blood, sampled in connection with sensitization to the hapten diphenylcyclopropenone (DPC). This rearrangement joins TRBV7-2 to TRBJ1-6, with a possible D match to TRBD1 (6 bases). The CDR3 loop is CASSSGAVAGNSPLHF. Written as DNA, the CDR3 is TGTGCCAGCAGCTCGGGGGCGGTGGCGGGCAATTCACCCCTCCACTTT.